One T cell receptor (beta chain) is described in this entry. The antigen remains unidentified. Only in-frame clones appear in the TCRdb table, and some are missing; sequencing was by immunoSEQ multiplex PCR. The sample includes around 50,000 clones, 84% seen only once; the top ten take 1% to 1.5%. The time point here: pretreatment peripheral blood. All patients carried locally advanced or metastatic urothelial carcinoma. The CDR3 sequence is 12 residues long. V was cut by 7 bases and J by 2 bases, with 8 bases left in between. Germline V gene sequence: CDR1 SNHLY, CDR2 FYNNEI. This entry comes from a study of PD-L1 blockade in urothelial cancer. In the study overall: Male sex and bladder-origin urothelial cancer were recorded for about 90% of the roughly 30 patients.

Study-wide points: At 3 weeks on treatment, tumor-associated clones expanded more with durable benefit.

The J gene is TRBJ1-1, the V gene TRBV2; D unresolved. This clonotype was obtained from a middle-aged man with urothelial cancer. The specimen comprised PBMCs, sampled around atezolizumab (anti-PD-L1) treatment. The CDR3 sequence: CASKRGNTEAFF. In DNA, the CDR3 is TGTGCCAGCAAACGGGGTAACACTGAAGCTTTCTTT.